Described below is a single T cell receptor (beta chain) sequence and its context. Its cognate antigen is unknown. Treatment in this sample: randomized to nivolumab then ipilimumab (arm A) or the reverse (arm B). Patients had received no earlier DNA-damaging chemotherapy. The trim removed 5 bases at V and 2 bases at J, leaving 18 bases unmatched. CDR1 is MNHGY, CDR2 SAAAGT, per germline. CDR3 length: 19 residues. The record originates from a study of sequential checkpoint blockade in melanoma. Overall study: DNA from more than 75 pretreatment tumor samples underwent TCRβ immunosequencing.

The study's findings and limits: Rising tumor T-cell fraction and clonality meant about 30 times likelier benefit. In arm A, pretreatment tumor clonality was associated with response.

Some clones are missing from TCRdb's copy, which holds only in-frame ones; the method was immunoSEQ multiplex PCR. The sample lists roughly 20,000 clones, over 65% seen once, with around 4.8% in the top ten. The gene calls are TRBV6-8 and TRBJ1-5; 7 bases are shared with TRBD1. The TCR originated in a human donor with melanoma. The source material was tumor tissue (inferred from file names), sampled from a patient given nivolumab and ipilimumab in sequence. The CDR3 sequence: CASSDAPGTAPVGNQPQHF. As DNA, the CDR3 is TGTGCCAGCAGTGATGCCCCTGGGACAGCCCCAGTGGGCAATCAGCCCCAGCATTTT.